A selection of T cell receptor beta chains follows, all from one sample in a study of identical twins. TCRdb redid the calling of the 5' RACE reads with MiXCR, one entry per CDR3 protein. The table includes over 200,000 distinct CDR3 sequences, over 8% detected once. The sequenced material came from memory (CD45RO+) T cells sorted from blood. The receptors were sampled from a woman aged 18 to 35 in good health. The CDR3 runs from the conserved cysteine through the conserved F or W.

V gene	J gene	CDR3 protein
TRBV5-1	TRBJ2-1	CASSLGFRDEQFF
TRBV25-1	TRBJ2-7	CATSSDRGEQYF
TRBV6-1	TRBJ1-2	CASTQGWGVGSAGYTF
TRBV6-5	TRBJ1-2	CASSHLFSGGETYGYTF
TRBV9	TRBJ1-2	CASSVDPVGGYTF
TRBV29-1	TRBJ2-7	CSVRRSGYEQYF
TRBV5-1	TRBJ2-7	CASSLGDRGYEQYF
TRBV6-4	TRBJ2-1	CASSDSDNNEQFF
TRBV3-1	TRBJ1-1	CASSRTSQGYAEAFF
TRBV5-1	TRBJ1-2	CASSVDGPYYGYTF